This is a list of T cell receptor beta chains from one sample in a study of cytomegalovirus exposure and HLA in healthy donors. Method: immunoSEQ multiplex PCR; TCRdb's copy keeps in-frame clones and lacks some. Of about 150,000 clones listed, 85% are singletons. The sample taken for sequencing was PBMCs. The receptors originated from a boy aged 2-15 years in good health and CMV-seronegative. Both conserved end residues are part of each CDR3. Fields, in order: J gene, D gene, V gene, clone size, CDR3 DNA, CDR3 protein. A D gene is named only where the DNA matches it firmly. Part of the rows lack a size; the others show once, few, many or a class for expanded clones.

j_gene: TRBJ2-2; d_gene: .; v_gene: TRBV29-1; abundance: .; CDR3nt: TGCAGCGTTCGAGACGGACTGAACACCGGGGAGCTGTTTTTT; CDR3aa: CSVRDGLNTGELFF
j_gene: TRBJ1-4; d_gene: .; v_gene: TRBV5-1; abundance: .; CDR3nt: TGCGCCAGCAGCCTCTCGGCGGGGAACGAAAAACTGTTTTTT; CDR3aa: CASSLSAGNEKLFF
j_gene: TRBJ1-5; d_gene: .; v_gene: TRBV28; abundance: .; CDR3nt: TGTGCCAGCAGTTTATCCGGGCGGGGTTCGTTGGGTAATCAGCCCCAGCATTTT; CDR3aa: CASSLSGRGSLGNQPQHF
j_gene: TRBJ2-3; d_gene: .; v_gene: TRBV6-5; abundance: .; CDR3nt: TGTGCCAGCAGTCCTACGGGACACGGCACAGATACGCAGTATTTT; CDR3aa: CASSPTGHGTDTQYF
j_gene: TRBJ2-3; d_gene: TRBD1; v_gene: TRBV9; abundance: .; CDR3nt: TGTGCCAGCAGCGTAGAGGGACAGGGAGCAGATACGCAGTATTTT; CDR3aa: CASSVEGQGADTQYF
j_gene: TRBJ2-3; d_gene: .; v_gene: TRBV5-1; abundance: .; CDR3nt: TGCGCCAGCAGCTTGGATCGGGGGGCAAGCACAGATACGCAGTATTTT; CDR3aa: CASSLDRGASTDTQYF
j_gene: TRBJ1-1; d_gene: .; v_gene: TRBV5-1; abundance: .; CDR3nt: TGCGCCAGCAGCTTGGTCTTCAGGGGTAACACTGAAGCTTTCTTT; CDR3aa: CASSLVFRGNTEAFF
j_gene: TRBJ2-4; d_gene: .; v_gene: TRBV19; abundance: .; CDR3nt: TGTGCCAGTAGTATAGGAGGGAAAGCCAAAAACATTCAGTACTTC; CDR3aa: CASSIGGKAKNIQYF
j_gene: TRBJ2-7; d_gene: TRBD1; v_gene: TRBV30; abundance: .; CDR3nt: TGTGCCTGGAGTGGACAGGGGGCTTGGAGGTACTTC; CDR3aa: CAWSGQGAWRYF
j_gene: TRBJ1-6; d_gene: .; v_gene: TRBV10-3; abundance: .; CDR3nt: TGTGCCATCAGTGAGGCGGAATCACCCCTCCACTTT; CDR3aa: CAISEAESPLHF
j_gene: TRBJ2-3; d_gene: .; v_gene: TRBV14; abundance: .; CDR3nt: TGTGCCAGCAGCCAAGACCTAGCGAGAAATACGCAGTATTTT; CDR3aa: CASSQDLARNTQYF
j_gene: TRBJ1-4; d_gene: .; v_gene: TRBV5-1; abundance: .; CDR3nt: TGCGCCAGCAGCTTGGCCCATTTTACACCGTCTCATGAAAAACTGTTTTTT; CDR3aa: CASSLAHFTPSHEKLFF
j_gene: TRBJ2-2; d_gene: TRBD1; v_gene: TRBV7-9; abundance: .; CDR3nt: TGTGCCAGCAGCCATAACCCCACAGGGGCAAGCACCGGGGAGCTGTTTTTT; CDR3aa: CASSHNPTGASTGELFF
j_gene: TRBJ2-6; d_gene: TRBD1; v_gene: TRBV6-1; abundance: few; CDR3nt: TGTGCCAGCAGTGAAGGGGACAGGGTCTCTGGGGCCAACGTCCTGACTTTC; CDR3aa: CASSEGDRVSGANVLTF
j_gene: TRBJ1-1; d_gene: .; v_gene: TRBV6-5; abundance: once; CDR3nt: TGTGCCAGCAGTCCAGGGTTTATGAACACTGAAGCTTTCTTT; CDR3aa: CASSPGFMNTEAFF
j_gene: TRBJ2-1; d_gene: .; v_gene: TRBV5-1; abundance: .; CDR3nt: TGCGCCAGCAGTAGAGAGAATGAGCAGTTCTTC; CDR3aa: CASSRENEQFF
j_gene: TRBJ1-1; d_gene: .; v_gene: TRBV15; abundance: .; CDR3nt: TGTGCCACCAGCAGAGATCTGGCCAGGGGAGCTTTCTTT; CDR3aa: CATSRDLARGAFF
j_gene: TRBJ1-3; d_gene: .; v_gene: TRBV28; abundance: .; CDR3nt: TGTGCCAGCAGTTTTCGGGTTACGGGAAACACCATATATTTT; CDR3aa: CASSFRVTGNTIYF
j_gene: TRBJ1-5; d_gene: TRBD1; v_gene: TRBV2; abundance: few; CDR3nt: TGTGCCAGCAGTCAGGACAGGGGTACCGGCAATCAGCCCCAGCATTTT; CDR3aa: CASSQDRGTGNQPQHF
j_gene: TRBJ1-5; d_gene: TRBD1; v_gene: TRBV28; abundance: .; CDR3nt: TGTGCCAGCAGTTTAAGACAGGGGCTATGGGGCAATCAGCCCCAGCATTTT; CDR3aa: CASSLRQGLWGNQPQHF
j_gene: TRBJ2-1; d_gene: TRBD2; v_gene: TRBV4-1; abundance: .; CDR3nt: TGCGCCAGCAGCCAAGAGGGGGGACTAGCGGGGCAAACCTACAATGAGCAGTTCTTC; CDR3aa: CASSQEGGLAGQTYNEQFF
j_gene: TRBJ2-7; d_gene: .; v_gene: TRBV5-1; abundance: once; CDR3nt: TGCGCCAGCAGCTTGGAAGGTCCTGGGCCAACAAACCCGCAGCACTTC; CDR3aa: CASSLEGPGPTNPQHF
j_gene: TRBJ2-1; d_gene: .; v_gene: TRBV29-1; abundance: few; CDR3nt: TGCAGCGTTGTTGGAGGAGGGTGGGGGTACAATGAGCAGTTCTTC; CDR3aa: CSVVGGGWGYNEQFF
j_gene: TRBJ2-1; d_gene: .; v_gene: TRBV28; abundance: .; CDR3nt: TGTGCCAGCAGTCCGCACTCCCGGGACAAGGAGTTCTTC; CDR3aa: CASSPHSRDKEFF
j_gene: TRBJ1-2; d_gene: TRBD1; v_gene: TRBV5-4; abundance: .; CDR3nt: TGTGCCAGCAGCTTCGGCAGGGGGCTTGACTATGGCTACACCTTC; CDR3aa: CASSFGRGLDYGYTF
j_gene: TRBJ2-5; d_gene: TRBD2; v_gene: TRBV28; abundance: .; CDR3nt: TGTGCCAGCAGTATTCTAGCGGGAGACTCCTCCCAGTACTTC; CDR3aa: CASSILAGDSSQYF
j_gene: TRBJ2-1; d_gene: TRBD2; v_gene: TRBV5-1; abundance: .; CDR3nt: TGCGCCAGCAGCTTGCCCAGCGGGGCCTACAATGAGCAGTTCTTC; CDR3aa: CASSLPSGAYNEQFF
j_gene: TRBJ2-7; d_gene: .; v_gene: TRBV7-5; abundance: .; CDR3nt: TGTGTCAGAAGCTCAGGACTAGCGGGAGGTCCTTCCTACGAGCAGTACTTC; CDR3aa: CVRSSGLAGGPSYEQYF
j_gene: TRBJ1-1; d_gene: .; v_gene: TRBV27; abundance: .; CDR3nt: TGTGCCAGCAGTTTCCGGGGAAACACTGAAGCTTTCTTT; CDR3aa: CASSFRGNTEAFF
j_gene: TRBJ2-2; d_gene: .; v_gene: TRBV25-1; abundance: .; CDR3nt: TGTGCCAGCAGTGAATGGGGCAGGGGATTCGGGGACACCGGGGAGCTGTTTTTT; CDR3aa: CASSEWGRGFGDTGELFF
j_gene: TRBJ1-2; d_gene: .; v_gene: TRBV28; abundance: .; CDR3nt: TGTGCCAGCACCCTGGGGCTCGGGTGGACCGGGGGGTACACCTTC; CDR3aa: CASTLGLGWTGGYTF
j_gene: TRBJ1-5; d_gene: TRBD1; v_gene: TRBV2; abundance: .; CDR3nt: TGTGCCAGCAGGGCGGGACAGTACAATCAGCCCCAGCATTTT; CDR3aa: CASRAGQYNQPQHF
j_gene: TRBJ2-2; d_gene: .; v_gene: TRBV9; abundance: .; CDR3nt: TGTGCCAGCAGCGTATCTGAGGGGGAGCTGTTTTTT; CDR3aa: CASSVSEGELFF
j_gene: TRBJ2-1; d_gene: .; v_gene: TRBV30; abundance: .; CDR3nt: TGTGCCTGGAGTAGTGGGCCACATGTGAAGTTCTTC; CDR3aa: CAWSSGPHVKFF
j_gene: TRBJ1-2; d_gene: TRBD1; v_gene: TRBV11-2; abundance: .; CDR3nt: TGTGCCAGCACGATAGACAGGGTGGAAGGCTACACCTTC; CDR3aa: CASTIDRVEGYTF
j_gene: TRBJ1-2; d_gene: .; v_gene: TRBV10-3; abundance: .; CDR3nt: TGTGCCATCAGTCCCAGGGAAGGGAACTATGGCTACACCTTC; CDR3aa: CAISPREGNYGYTF
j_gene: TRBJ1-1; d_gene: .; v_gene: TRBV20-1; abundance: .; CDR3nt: TGCAGTGCTAGCAGACAAGTTGGCGCTTTCTTT; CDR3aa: CSASRQVGAFF
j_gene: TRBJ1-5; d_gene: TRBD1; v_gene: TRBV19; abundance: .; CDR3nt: TGTGCCAGTAGTACGACAGGGTCGGCAGGTCAGCCCCAGCATTTT; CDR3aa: CASSTTGSAGQPQHF
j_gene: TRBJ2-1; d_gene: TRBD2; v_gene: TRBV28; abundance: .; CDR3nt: TGTGCCAGCAGTCCTGGACTAGCGGGATCCGATGAGCAGTTCTTC; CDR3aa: CASSPGLAGSDEQFF
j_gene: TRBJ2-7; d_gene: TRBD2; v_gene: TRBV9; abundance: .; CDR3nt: TGTGCCAGCAGCAAAACCCCCGGACTAGCGGGAGGGCCGGTAGGCGAGCAGTACTTC; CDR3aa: CASSKTPGLAGGPVGEQYF
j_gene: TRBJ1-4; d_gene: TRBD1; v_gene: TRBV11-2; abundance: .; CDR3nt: TGTGCCAGCAGCACCCCCCGGACAGGGGAAGAAAAACTGTTTTTT; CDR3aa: CASSTPRTGEEKLFF
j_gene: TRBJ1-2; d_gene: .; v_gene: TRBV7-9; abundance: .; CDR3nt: TGTGCCAGCAGCTTAGCGCTAGGAGGGAGCTATGGCTACACCTTC; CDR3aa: CASSLALGGSYGYTF
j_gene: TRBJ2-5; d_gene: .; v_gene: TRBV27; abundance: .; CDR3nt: TGTGCCAGCAGTTCCCGGAGGGGGGGCGCTGGGACCCAGTACTTC; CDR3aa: CASSSRRGGAGTQYF
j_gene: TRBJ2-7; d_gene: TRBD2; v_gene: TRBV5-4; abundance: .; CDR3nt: TGTGCCAGCAGTCCTAGCGGGAGACCTTCTTGCGAGCAGTACTTC; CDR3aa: CASSPSGRPSCEQYF
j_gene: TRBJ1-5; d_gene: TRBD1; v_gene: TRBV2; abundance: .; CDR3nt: TGTGCCAGCAGGGCCGGGACAGGGATTCAGCCCCAGCATTTT; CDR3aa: CASRAGTGIQPQHF
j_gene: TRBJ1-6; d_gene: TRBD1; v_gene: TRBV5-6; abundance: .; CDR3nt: TGTGCCAGCAGCCCCCGGGACAGGGGACGCTCCTATAATTCACCCCTCCACTTT; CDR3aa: CASSPRDRGRSYNSPLHF
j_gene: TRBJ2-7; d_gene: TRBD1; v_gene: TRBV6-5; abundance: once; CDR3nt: TGTGCCAGCAGTCAGGGACAGGGGGCTTGGTACGAGCAGTACTTC; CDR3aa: CASSQGQGAWYEQYF
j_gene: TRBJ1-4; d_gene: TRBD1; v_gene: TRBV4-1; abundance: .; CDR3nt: TGCGCCAGCAGCCAAGAAGGGACAGGGGCCCGTGAAAAACTGTTTTTT; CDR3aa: CASSQEGTGAREKLFF
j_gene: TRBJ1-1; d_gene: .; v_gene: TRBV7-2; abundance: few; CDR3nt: TGTGCCAGCAGCTCCAGGGCTGGGTCCCTGAACACTGAAGCTTTCTTT; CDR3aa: CASSSRAGSLNTEAFF
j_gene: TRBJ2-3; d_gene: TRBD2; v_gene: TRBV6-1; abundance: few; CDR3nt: TGTGCCAGCAATAGCGGGACTATCACAGATACGCAGTATTTT; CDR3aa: CASNSGTITDTQYF
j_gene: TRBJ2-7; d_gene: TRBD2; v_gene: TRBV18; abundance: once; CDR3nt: TGTGCCAGCTCACCAAGCAGCGCGGGAGCTGTCAACGAGCAGTACTTC; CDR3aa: CASSPSSAGAVNEQYF
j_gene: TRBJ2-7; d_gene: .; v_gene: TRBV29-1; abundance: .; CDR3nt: TGCAGCGTTGAAGCTTCCTACGAGCAGTACTTC; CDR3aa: CSVEASYEQYF
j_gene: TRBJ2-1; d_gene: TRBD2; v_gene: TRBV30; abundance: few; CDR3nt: TGTGCCTGGAAACCCGGACTAGCGGGGGATCCCTATCCTTACAATGAGCAGTTCTTC; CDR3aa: CAWKPGLAGDPYPYNEQFF